Shown below are 10 T cell receptor beta chains from a single sample sequenced in a study of cytomegalovirus exposure and HLA in healthy donors. Sequencing used immunoSEQ multiplex PCR; TCRdb keeps in-frame clones, though not all of them. The table lists about 82,000 clones, approximately 93% of them singletons. Sequencing used PBMCs. The receptors shown here come from a man between 18 and 35 years old in good health and CMV-seronegative.

This clone was seen a single time. The genes are TRBV30 and TRBJ1-2; 10 bases align to TRBD1. The J segment lost 7 bases and the V segment lost 5 bases, leaving 1 base of the junction unmatched. Looked up from germline, CDR1 is GTSNPN and CDR2 is SVGIG (reference sequence). The CDR3 runs to 11 residues. CDR3 DNA: TGTGCCTGGGGACAGGGGGTTGGCTACACCTTC. Protein sequence: CAWGQGVGYTF.

The CDR3 nucleotides read TGCGCCAGCAGCCTTTTACCAGGTACCACCGCGGATACGCAGTATTTT. Protein sequence: CASSLLPGTTADTQYF. The chain combines TRBV4-1 with TRBJ2-3; D call uncertain. Germline CDR1 and CDR2: MGHRA and YSYEKL. This CDR3 has 16 amino acids. Trimming left V 4 bases short and J 6 bases short, with 20 bases between.

The chain has TRBV18 and TRBJ2-7; weak D call: TRBD1 (6 bases). Trimming took off 3 bases at V and 5 bases at J, with 14 bases between the two ends. The CDR3 loop spans 14 amino acids. Per the germline V gene, CDR1 is KGHSH and CDR2 is LQKENI. The CDR3 sequence is CASSPTGLVHEQYF. In DNA, the CDR3 is TGTGCCAGCTCACCCACAGGGTTGGTCCACGAGCAGTACTTC.

This rearrangement joins TRBV11-3 to TRBJ1-1, with a possible D match to TRBD1 (5 bases). Trimming shortened V by 3 bases and J by 4 bases, and 15 bases separated the two germline ends. The CDR3 runs to 15 residues. Looked up from germline, CDR1 is SGHNT and CDR2 is YENEEA. The CDR3 spells CASSFQDIQGTEAFF. The CDR3 DNA is TGTGCCAGCAGCTTTCAGGACATTCAAGGCACTGAAGCTTTCTTT.

This rearrangement joins TRBV5-1 to TRBJ2-7; TRBD1 matches 10 bases. Germline V lookup: CDR1 SGHRS, CDR2 YFSETQ. The CDR3 is made up of 14 amino acids. V lost 3 bases and J lost 2; bases outside the gene matches: 2. CDR3 coding DNA: TGCGCCAGCAGCTGGGGGACAGGGGCCTACGAGCAGTACTTC. Residues: CASSWGTGAYEQYF.

V usage is TRBV6-5 and J usage is TRBJ2-5, with D possibly TRBD1 on 6 matching bases. The length of the CDR3 is 15 residues. In germline, CDR1 is MNHEY, CDR2 SVGAGI. The germline V and J ends were trimmed by 2 bases and 5 bases, with 15 bases remaining between them. In nucleotides, the CDR3 is TGTGCCAGCAGTTACGGACAGAGTCCGTGGGAGACCCAGTACTTC. As protein: CASSYGQSPWETQYF.

The rearrangement uses TRBV5-1 and TRBJ2-1; D is perhaps TRBD1 (6 bases). Germline loops: CDR1 SGHRS, CDR2 YFSETQ. Trimming stripped 0 bases from V and 6 bases from J, with 13 bases between. The CDR3 runs 15 residues. CDR3: CASSLALSGANEQFF. The CDR3 coding sequence is TGCGCCAGCAGCTTGGCCTTATCAGGGGCCAATGAGCAGTTCTTC.

This clone was recorded once. The chain recombines TRBV10-3 with TRBJ2-4; no definite D call. The CDR3 loop spans 20 amino acids. The V gene lost 0 bases and the J gene lost 2 bases, with 23 bases spanning the gap. Germline assignment: CDR1 ENHRY and CDR2 SYGVKD. The CDR3: CAISESTTYGTRQPKNIQYF. In DNA, the CDR3 is TGTGCCATCAGTGAGTCGACGACTTATGGCACCCGCCAGCCCAAAAACATTCAGTACTTC.

This sequence joins TRBV2 and TRBJ1-1, with D possibly being TRBD1 (5 bases). The V end was cut by 2 bases, the J end by 6 bases, with 10 bases between. CDR3 length: 13 amino acids. The germline V gene encodes CDR1 SNHLY and CDR2 FYNNEI. The CDR3 region is CASSESQGSEAFF. The CDR3, as DNA: TGTGCCAGCAGTGAAAGTCAGGGATCTGAAGCTTTCTTT.

The CDR3 nucleotides are TGTGCCAGCAGCTTGGGACTAGCGGGGGGCGATGAGCAGTTCTTC. It is translated as CASSLGLAGGDEQFF. V is TRBV5-4 and J is TRBJ2-1; 13 bases map to TRBD2. Germline values: CDR1 SGHNT, CDR2 YYREEE (reference sequence). The ends lost 0 bases at V and 8 bases at J; junction bases unmatched: 2. CDR3 length: 15 amino acids. The entire variable domain, with the rest obtained from reference TRBV5-4 and TRBJ2-1, is as follows: ETGVTQSPTHLIKTRGQQVTLRCSSQSGHNTVSWYQQALGQGPQFIFQYYREEENGRGNFPPRFSGLQFPNYSSELNVNALELDDSALYLCASSLGLAGGDEQFFGPGTRLTVL.